These 21 T cell receptor beta chains originate from one sample sequenced in a study of T cell responses to AZD1222 COVID-19 vaccine. Method: immunoSEQ multiplex PCR; TCRdb's copy keeps in-frame clones and lacks some. The sample records 110,000 to 150,000 clones, roughly 93% being singletons. Source: peripheral blood, taken on day 0 of AZD1222 vaccination. Every receptor here comes from an adult in good health.

This clone was seen a single time. This chain links TRBV27 with TRBJ1-4; 9 bases are shared with TRBD1. From germline, CDR1 is MNHEY and CDR2 SMNVEV (reference sequence). Trimming cost V 8 bases and J 8 bases; bases outside gene matches: 9. The CDR3 is made up of 14 amino acids. CDR3 in amino acids: CASYSPGQGEKLFF. CDR3 nucleotide sequence: TGTGCCAGCTACTCACCGGGACAGGGCGAAAAACTGTTTTTT.

This chain joins TRBV5-1 and TRBJ2-1, with D uncertain. Between the trimmed V and J ends, which lost 4 bases and 3 bases, there was a span of 5 bases. The V gene's germline CDR1 is SGHRS and CDR2 YFSETQ. CDR3 size: 12 residues. In DNA form, the CDR3 reads TGCGCCAGCAGCGTAAACTACAATGAGCAGTTCTTC. Its translation is CASSVNYNEQFF.

The V gene is TRBV5-6, the J gene TRBJ1-5; TRBD1 might be the D (6 bases). Trimming took 0 bases from V and 5 from J, leaving 12 bases between them. The CDR3 is 15 residues long. Germline V gene lookup returns CDR1 SGHDT and CDR2 YYEEEE. The CDR3, as DNA: TGTGCCAGCAGCTTGGGACCGGGGGGCCATCAGCCCCAGCATTTT. It translates to CASSLGPGGHQPQHF.

The J gene is TRBJ2-1, the V gene TRBV10-3; 8 bases align to TRBD2. V shed 10 bases and J 7 bases; nucleotides not matched to a gene: 9. The CDR3 extends over 13 amino acids. In germline, CDR1 is ENHRY, CDR2 SYGVKD. CDR3 DNA: TGTGCCACCACATCCGGGACTAGGAATGAGCAGTTCTTC. It encodes CATTSGTRNEQFF.

The chain carries TRBV10-3 and TRBJ2-3; the match to TRBD2 covers 9 bases. This CDR3 comprises 14 residues. V was pared by 10 bases and J by 1 base, with 6 bases of the junction left unmatched. Germline V gene data show CDR1 as ENHRY and CDR2 as SYGVKD. The CDR3 loop is CATLTSGGTDTQYF. In DNA form, the CDR3 reads TGTGCCACCCTGACTAGCGGTGGCACAGATACGCAGTATTTT.

In this sample, this clone turned up once. This chain connects TRBV6-6 to TRBJ1-5; no clear D gene. V gave up 7 bases and J gave up 3 bases, with 13 bases separating them. Germline-derived CDR1 and CDR2 are MNHNY and SVGAGI (reference sequence). The CDR3 sequence is 14 residues long. The CDR3 protein is CASNSRTSNQPQHF. The CDR3 nucleotides read TGTGCCAGCAACTCCCGGACCTCCAATCAGCCCCAGCATTTT.

The V call is TRBV5-1, the J call TRBJ1-1, with D possibly matching TRBD1 (5 bases). The CDR3 runs 13 residues. Germline V lookup: CDR1 SGHRS, CDR2 YFSETQ. Trimming left V 5 bases short and J 1 base short, with 9 bases between. CDR3: CASRLGGNTEAFF. CDR3 nucleotides: TGCGCCAGCAGACTTGGGGGGAACACTGAAGCTTTCTTT.

V gene TRBV20-1 combines with J gene TRBJ2-3, with 12 bases lining up with TRBD2. From germline, CDR1 is DFQATT and CDR2 SNEGSKA (reference sequence). V was clipped by 3 bases and J by 5 bases; unmatched bases: 3. The CDR3 consists of 14 residues. The CDR3 loop reads CSASPGLAGDTQYF. CDR3 DNA sequence: TGCAGTGCTAGTCCGGGACTAGCGGGAGATACGCAGTATTTT.

V is TRBV5-4 and J is TRBJ1-1; D remains unclear. Germline CDR1 is SGHNT and CDR2 is YYREEE (reference sequence). V was pared by 1 base and J by 3 bases, with 4 bases between. The CDR3 covers 12 residues. CDR3 sequence (DNA): TGTGCCAGCAGCTTGTTAGACACTGAAGCTTTCTTT. Translation gives CASSLLDTEAFF. The full variable domain, rest sourced from reference TRBV5-4 and TRBJ1-1, is ETGVTQSPTHLIKTRGQQVTLRCSSQSGHNTVSWYQQALGQGPQFIFQYYREEENGRGNFPPRFSGLQFPNYSSELNVNALELDDSALYLCASSLLDTEAFFGQGTRLTVV.

CDR3 bases: TGTGCCAGCAGCCCTTTCTCAGGGGGGTTCCAAGGAAACACCATATATTTT. Translation gives CASSPFSGGFQGNTIYF. V gene TRBV6-2 or TRBV6-3 combines with J gene TRBJ1-3, with TRBD1 matching 7 bases. V was pared by 6 bases and J by 4 bases, with 15 bases of the junction left unmatched. Germline CDR1 is MNHEY and CDR2 is SVGEGT. The CDR3 covers 17 residues.

The J gene is TRBJ2-7, the V gene TRBV5-1; 8 nucleotides align to TRBD1. CDR3 length equals 15 residues. Germline V lookup: CDR1 SGHRS, CDR2 YFSETQ. After removal of 4 bases from V and 2 bases from J, the junction contained 8 bases not matched to a gene. DNA of the CDR3: TGCGCCAGCAGCACCGCCGGGACAGGACCCTACGAGCAGTACTTC. Protein sequence: CASSTAGTGPYEQYF.

This sequence joins TRBV30 and TRBJ1-4; the D gene is possibly TRBD1 (5 bases). The germline gives CDR1 GTSNPN, CDR2 SVGIG (reference sequence). V was clipped by 3 bases and J by 4 bases, with 9 bases between them. The CDR3 is 13 residues long. CDR3: CAWSPGLNEKLFF. The CDR3, as DNA: TGTGCCTGGAGCCCGGGACTTAATGAAAAACTGTTTTTT.

This clone has just one count. This chain connects TRBV11-2 to TRBJ2-1; 7 nucleotides align to TRBD2. Germline CDR1 SGHAT, CDR2 FQNNGV. The CDR3 loop spans 16 amino acids. The V and J ends lost 0 bases and 6 bases, in that order; junction bases with no gene match: 8. The CDR3 protein is CASSLEGGTAGNEQFF. CDR3 DNA: TGTGCCAGCAGCTTAGAGGGGGGGACCGCCGGCAATGAGCAGTTCTTC.

The rearrangement links TRBV19 to TRBJ2-1; D is possibly TRBD2 (5 bases). Germline V gene data show CDR1 as LNHDA and CDR2 as SQIVND (reference sequence). This CDR3 is built from 15 residues. V gave up 2 bases and J gave up 8 bases, with 16 bases separating them. Here the CDR3 DNA reads TGTGCCAGTAGTATAATTGGACTTAGGTCTGATGAGCAGTTCTTC. It codes for CASSIIGLRSDEQFF.

This sequence joins TRBV19 and TRBJ1-1; a weak D match, TRBD1 (5 bases). CDR1 and CDR2 (germline): LNHDA, SQIVND (reference sequence). The CDR3 is 15 amino acids. Trimming pared 3 bases from V and 0 bases from J, leaving 11 bases between. Here the CDR3 DNA reads TGTGCCAGTAGTATCCTGCCCAGGGTGAACACTGAAGCTTTCTTT. Translated: CASSILPRVNTEAFF.

The rearrangement uses TRBV7-8 and TRBJ2-1, with 10 nucleotides matching TRBD2. Trimming took 5 bases from V and 3 from J; bases not matched to a gene: 10. This CDR3 contains 17 residues. Per the germline V gene, CDR1 is SGHVS and CDR2 is FQNEAQ. CDR3 sequence: CASSPSELAGYYNEQFF. CDR3 nucleotide sequence: TGTGCCAGCAGCCCCTCGGAACTAGCGGGGTACTACAATGAGCAGTTCTTC.

This chain connects TRBV4-2 to TRBJ2-7; the D is unclear. Germline CDR1 LGHNA, CDR2 YNFKEQ. The CDR3 extends over 13 amino acids. V was shortened by 0 bases and J by 3 bases, with 6 bases between the two germline ends. The CDR3 loop reads CASSQDRHYEQYF. As DNA, the CDR3 is TGTGCCAGCAGCCAAGATCGCCACTACGAGCAGTACTTC.

The chain has TRBV21-1 and TRBJ1-4; the table's D call, TRBD1, has no DNA check behind it. TRBV21-1 is a pseudogene. The CDR3 sequence is 14 residues long. In nucleotides, the CDR3 is TGTGCCAGCAGCAAGACAGGGTGTAATGAAAAACTGTTTTTT. Its protein is CASSKTGCNEKLFF.

The chain carries TRBV3-1 (or the pseudogene TRBV3-2) and TRBJ2-1, with a weak D call TRBD2 (6 bases). This CDR3 region has 16 residues. Between the trimmed V and J ends, which lost 6 bases and 0 bases, there was a span of 15 bases. The V gene's germline CDR1 is LGHDT and CDR2 YNNKEL (reference sequence). The CDR3 loop is CASRAFSGSSYNEQFF. In nucleotides, the CDR3 is TGTGCCAGCAGGGCCTTTAGCGGCAGCTCCTACAATGAGCAGTTCTTC.

The chain is built from TRBV5-1 and TRBJ1-1; D uncertain. The V gene lost 4 bases and the J gene lost 2 bases, with 12 bases spanning the gap. The CDR3 totals 14 residues. Germline values: CDR1 SGHRS, CDR2 YFSETQ. CDR3 region: CASSDTSSNTEAFF. The CDR3 region has the DNA TGCGCCAGCAGCGACACGAGTAGTAACACTGAAGCTTTCTTT.

V usage is TRBV25-1 and J usage is TRBJ2-7; TRBD1 or TRBD2 may be the D gene (5 bases each). CDR1 MGHDK and CDR2 SYGVNS come from the germline V gene. Trimming stripped 3 bases from V and 2 bases from J, with 11 bases between. This CDR3 has 14 residues. The CDR3 region is CASSERGVTYEQYF. The CDR3 DNA reads as TGTGCCAGCAGTGAGAGGGGAGTGACCTACGAGCAGTACTTC.